The present TCR beta chain was sequenced within a study of cytomegalovirus exposure and HLA in healthy donors. TCRdb's copy holds only in-frame clones and misses some; the assay was immunoSEQ multiplex PCR. This table has over 100,000 clones, more than 70% appearing once. The germline CDR1 and CDR2 sequences are MDHEN and SYDVKM. The CDR3 length is 14 residues. Trimming cost V 8 bases and J 5 bases, with 13 bases left between them. This TCR was recovered from a woman aged 18-30 years in good health and CMV-seronegative. This chain uses TRBV28 with TRBJ2-6; weak D call: TRBD2 (5 bases). The sequenced material came from PBMCs. The CDR3 reads CASEGTARANVLTF. The DNA of the CDR3 is TGTGCCAGCGAGGGTACTGCAAGGGCCAACGTCCTGACTTTC. The full variable domain, its missing parts supplied by reference TRBV28 and TRBJ2-6, is DVKVTQSSRYLVKRTGEKVFLECVQDMDHENMFWYRQDPGLGLRLIYFSYDVKMKEKGDIPEGYSVSREKKERFSLILESASTNQTSMYLCASEGTARANVLTFGAGSRLTVL.